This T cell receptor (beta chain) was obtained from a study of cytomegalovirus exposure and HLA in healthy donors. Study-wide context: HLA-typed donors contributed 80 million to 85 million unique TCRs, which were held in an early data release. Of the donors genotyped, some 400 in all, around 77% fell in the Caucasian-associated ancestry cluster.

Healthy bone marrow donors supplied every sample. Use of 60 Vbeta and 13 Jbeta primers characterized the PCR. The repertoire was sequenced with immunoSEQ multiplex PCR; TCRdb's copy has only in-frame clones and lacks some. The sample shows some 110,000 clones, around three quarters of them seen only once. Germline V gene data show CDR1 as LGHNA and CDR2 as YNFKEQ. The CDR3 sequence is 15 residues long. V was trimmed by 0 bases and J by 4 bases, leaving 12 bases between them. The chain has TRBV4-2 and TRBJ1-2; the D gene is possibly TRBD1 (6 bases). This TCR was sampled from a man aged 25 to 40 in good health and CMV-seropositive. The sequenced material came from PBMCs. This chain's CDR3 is CASSQERQQGYGYTF. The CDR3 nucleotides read TGTGCCAGCAGCCAAGAAAGGCAACAGGGCTATGGCTACACCTTC.